This passage covers 24 T cell receptor beta chains from one sample sequenced in a study of identical twins. TCRdb analysed the 5' RACE reads with MiXCR anew, one entry per CDR3 protein. The table records roughly 250,000 distinct CDR3 sequences, roughly an eighth of them present only once. The specimen was memory (CD45RO+) T cells sorted from blood. All receptors come from a woman younger than 30 in good health.

This clonotype has more than one count but fewer than ten. V is TRBV11-2 and J is TRBJ2-3; D tentatively fits TRBD1 or TRBD2 (6 bases each). V was cut by 5 bases and J by 1 base, with 16 bases left in between. CDR1 is SGHAT and CDR2 is FQNNGV in the germline V gene. The CDR3 has 16 residues. The CDR3: CASSGLSGARTDTQYF. In nucleotides, the CDR3 is TGTGCCAGCAGCGGGTTATCGGGGGCGCGCACAGATACGCAGTATTTT.

This CDR3 reads CASSLEGGTNTGELFF. The CDR3 bases are TGTGCCAGCAGCTTAGAGGGCGGGACGAACACCGGGGAGCTGTTTTTT. The chain combines TRBV7-2 with TRBJ2-2, with TRBD2 as a possible D gene (6 bases). V dropped 1 base and J dropped 0 bases, with 9 bases sitting between them. This CDR3 region has 16 residues. The germline V gene encodes CDR1 SGHTA and CDR2 FQGNSA.

This CDR3 is CASSTGIQYTQYF. CDR3 nucleotides: TGTGCCAGCAGCACAGGGATCCAGTATACGCAGTATTTT. The rearrangement joins TRBV6-1 to TRBJ2-3, with a weak D call TRBD1 (6 bases). The germline gives CDR1 MNHNS, CDR2 SASEGT. The CDR3 loop spans 13 amino acids. V was pared by 6 bases and J by 7 bases, with 14 bases between.

This clonotype was seen at least ten times. The V and J genes are TRBV5-6 and TRBJ1-2; maybe TRBD1 (6 bases). The CDR3 runs 11 residues. Germline CDR1 is SGHDT and CDR2 is YYEEEE. V was shortened by 5 bases and J by 8 bases, with 10 bases between the two germline ends. The CDR3 region has the DNA TGTGCCAGCAGTTCCACAGGGGGCTACACCTTC. Protein product: CASSSTGGYTF.

This clonotype was seen at least ten times. This chain uses TRBV12-3 or TRBV12-4 with TRBJ1-4; 7 bases match TRBD1. The ends lost 5 bases at V and 2 bases at J; junction bases unmatched: 8. This CDR3 comprises 16 residues. The CDR3 coding sequence is TGTGCCAGCAGTCCGGGAGACAGGGTGACTAATGAAAAACTGTTTTTT. Encoded protein: CASSPGDRVTNEKLFF.

This clonotype was detected only a few times. J is TRBJ1-1 and V is TRBV29-1; 8 bases align to TRBD1. CDR1 and CDR2 from the germline V gene are SQVTM and ANQGSEA. The ends lost 7 bases at V and 1 base at J; junction bases unmatched: 5. The CDR3 loop spans 13 amino acids. The CDR3 spells CSAGDRGNTEAFF. Written as DNA, the CDR3 is TGCAGCGCCGGAGACAGGGGGAACACTGAAGCTTTCTTT.

In its sample, this clonotype was seen a few times. The chain has TRBV5-6 and TRBJ2-3; D unresolved. Germline CDR1 reads SGHDT; CDR2 reads YYEEEE. V shed 6 bases and J shed 2 bases, with 13 bases lying between them. The CDR3 is 14 residues long. In DNA form, the CDR3 reads TGTGCCAGCACCCTTGGCCGTGACACAGATACGCAGTATTTT. Translating it yields CASTLGRDTDTQYF.

The gene calls are TRBV2 and TRBJ1-2; D is ambiguous. CDR3 length: 10 residues. Germline CDR1 SNHLY, CDR2 FYNNEI. The V end was cut by 10 bases, the J end by 7 bases, with 10 bases between. The CDR3: CATPGLGYTF. For the CDR3, the DNA is TGTGCCACTCCCGGACTTGGCTACACCTTC.

The chain couples TRBV30 to TRBJ2-3, with TRBD2 matching 11 bases. V was clipped by 7 bases and J by 11 bases; unmatched bases: 14. This CDR3 has 14 amino acids. Per germline, CDR1 GTSNPN and CDR2 SVGIG (reference sequence). The CDR3 loop is CASNLAGGGLEQYF. The CDR3 region has the DNA TGTGCCTCGAATCTAGCGGGAGGTGGTCTGGAGCAGTATTTT.

This clonotype was seen more than once but under ten times. The genes are TRBV12-3 or TRBV12-4 and TRBJ2-4; D not resolved. CDR3 length: 14 amino acids. V was pared by 7 bases and J by 0 bases, with 10 bases between. The CDR3 coding sequence is TGTGCCAGCACCCCTATTCTAGCCAAAAACATTCAGTACTTC. This sequence encodes CASTPILAKNIQYF.

V is TRBV11-2 and J is TRBJ2-3; 8 bases map to TRBD2. Trimming at V came to 3 bases and at J to 5 bases, leaving 10 bases not matched to a gene. The V gene's germline CDR1 is SGHAT and CDR2 FQNNGV. The CDR3 has 16 residues. CDR3 in amino acids: CASSFRSGRQGDTQYF. In DNA, the CDR3 is TGTGCCAGCAGCTTCAGAAGCGGGAGACAAGGAGATACGCAGTATTTT.

This clonotype has at least ten counts. The chain carries TRBV7-9 and TRBJ1-1; D is possibly TRBD1 (6 bases). The CDR3 runs to 15 residues. Per germline, CDR1 SEHNR and CDR2 FQNEAQ (reference sequence). The germline V and J ends were trimmed by 5 bases and 0 bases, with 13 bases remaining between them. CDR3 region: CASSRPTGLNTEAFF. DNA of the CDR3: TGTGCCAGCAGCCGGCCAACAGGGTTGAACACTGAAGCTTTCTTT.

The V and J genes are TRBV5-1 and TRBJ2-5, with TRBD1 matching over 8 bases. The CDR3 sequence is 16 residues long. Germline CDR1 is SGHRS and CDR2 is YFSETQ. After removal of 4 bases from V and 5 bases from J, the junction contained 13 bases not matched to a gene. The CDR3 DNA reads as TGCGCCAGCAGCCCAGACAGGGGTGTAGTTCAGGAGACCCAGTACTTC. Its protein is CASSPDRGVVQETQYF.

The rearrangement uses TRBV20-1 and TRBJ2-2, with 14 positions matching TRBD2. V lost 2 bases, J lost 7 bases, and 9 bases stayed unmatched. Germline V gives CDR1 DFQATT, CDR2 SNEGSKA (reference sequence). This CDR3 is built from 17 residues. CDR3 DNA sequence: TGCAGTGCTAGAATCGCGGGACTAGCGGGAGCGCGCGGGGAGCTGTTTTTT. This codes for CSARIAGLAGARGELFF.

V is TRBV5-5 and J is TRBJ1-3, with D tentatively TRBD1 (6 bases). The germline V and J ends were trimmed by 4 bases and 3 bases, with 14 bases remaining between them. The CDR3 has 15 amino acids. CDR1 is SGHKS, CDR2 YYEKEE, per germline (reference sequence). The CDR3 DNA follows: TGTGCCAGCAGCCTAACAGGGAGGAATGGAAACACCATATATTTT. Translation gives CASSLTGRNGNTIYF.

The table lists this clonotype with many counts. This rearrangement joins TRBV5-1 to TRBJ2-1; TRBD2 matches at 11 bases. Trimming took 3 bases from V and 4 from J; bases not matched to a gene: 3. Germline CDR1 SGHRS, CDR2 YFSETQ. CDR3 length: 15 amino acids. CDR3 sequence: CASSWASGRYNEQFF. CDR3 coding DNA: TGCGCCAGCAGCTGGGCTAGCGGGAGGTACAATGAGCAGTTCTTC.

The V gene is TRBV7-9, the J gene TRBJ1-1; tentatively, D is TRBD1 (6 bases). Trimming shortened V by 6 bases and J by 4 bases, and 15 bases separated the two germline ends. The CDR3 has 14 residues. CDR1 is SEHNR, CDR2 FQNEAQ, per germline (reference sequence). The CDR3 bases are TGTGCCAGCAGTGCCAACAGGGATCGCACTGAAGCTTTCTTT. It is translated as CASSANRDRTEAFF.

CDR3 sequence: CAISQFRDRGPGFLETQYF. CDR3 bases: TGTGCCATCAGCCAATTCCGGGACAGGGGACCGGGTTTTCTGGAGACCCAGTACTTC. The rearrangement joins TRBV10-3 to TRBJ2-5, with TRBD1 identical over 10 bases. The CDR3 extends over 19 amino acids. Germline assignment: CDR1 ENHRY and CDR2 SYGVKD. The J segment lost 5 bases and the V segment lost 6 bases, leaving 21 bases of the junction unmatched.

The chain combines TRBV5-1 with TRBJ2-3, with D unclear. The germline V and J ends were trimmed by 1 base and 6 bases, with 15 bases remaining between them. The CDR3 sequence is 15 residues long. Looked up from germline, CDR1 is SGHRS and CDR2 is YFSETQ. As DNA, the CDR3 is TGCGCCAGCAGCTTGTCTTGGTTGTCCTGGGATACGCAGTATTTT. Translating gives CASSLSWLSWDTQYF.

The sample holds many counts of this clonotype. V gene TRBV20-1 combines with J gene TRBJ2-1; no clear D gene. V was trimmed by 7 bases and J by 8 bases, leaving 3 bases between them. Germline V gene lookup returns CDR1 DFQATT and CDR2 SNEGSKA (reference sequence). The length of the CDR3 is 8 residues. As DNA, the CDR3 is TGCAGTGTCTATGAGCAGTTCTTC. Translated: CSVYEQFF.

This clonotype was counted only a few times. The chain couples TRBV7-2 to TRBJ2-1, with D perhaps matching TRBD2 (6 bases). The CDR3 is 17 residues long. Trimming took 5 bases from V and 0 from J, leaving 17 bases between them. Germline V lookup: CDR1 SGHTA, CDR2 FQGNSA. The CDR3 protein is CASSRQSGTRSYNEQFF. The DNA for the CDR3 is TGTGCCAGCAGCCGCCAATCCGGGACTCGCTCCTACAATGAGCAGTTCTTC. The entire variable domain, with the rest obtained from reference TRBV7-2 and TRBJ2-1, is as follows: GAGVSQSPSNKVTEKGKDVELRCDPISGHTALYWYRQSLGQGLEFLIYFQGNSAPDKSGLPSDRFSAERTGGSVSTLTIQRTQQEDSAVYLCASSRQSGTRSYNEQFFGPGTRLTVL.

The rearrangement links TRBV27 to TRBJ2-3; D unclear. The CDR3 length is 16 residues. V was pared by 6 bases and J by 3 bases, with 19 bases between. Germline V gives CDR1 MNHEY, CDR2 SMNVEV (reference sequence). The chain's CDR3 is CASSAWAPGETDTQYF. The CDR3 region has the DNA TGTGCCAGCAGCGCTTGGGCCCCAGGAGAAACAGATACGCAGTATTTT.

This clonotype was recorded a few times. J is TRBJ2-1 and V is TRBV14; 10 bases line up with TRBD1. The length of the CDR3 is 15 residues. CDR1 and CDR2 from the germline V gene are SGHDN and FVKESK. The V and J ends lost 4 bases and 6 bases, in that order; junction bases with no gene match: 6. CDR3 amino acids: CASSRWDRGGNEQFF. The CDR3 bases are TGTGCCAGCAGCCGTTGGGACAGGGGAGGCAATGAGCAGTTCTTC.

In this sample, this clonotype turned up a few times. The chain uses TRBV7-2 and TRBJ2-6; D is undetermined. The CDR3 consists of 14 residues. Germline V gene data show CDR1 as SGHTA and CDR2 as FQGNSA. The ends were cut back, 2 bases at V and 4 bases at J, with 6 bases in the middle. CDR3 DNA sequence: TGTGCCAGCAGCTTAATGCAGGGGGCCAACGTCCTGACTTTC. Residues: CASSLMQGANVLTF.